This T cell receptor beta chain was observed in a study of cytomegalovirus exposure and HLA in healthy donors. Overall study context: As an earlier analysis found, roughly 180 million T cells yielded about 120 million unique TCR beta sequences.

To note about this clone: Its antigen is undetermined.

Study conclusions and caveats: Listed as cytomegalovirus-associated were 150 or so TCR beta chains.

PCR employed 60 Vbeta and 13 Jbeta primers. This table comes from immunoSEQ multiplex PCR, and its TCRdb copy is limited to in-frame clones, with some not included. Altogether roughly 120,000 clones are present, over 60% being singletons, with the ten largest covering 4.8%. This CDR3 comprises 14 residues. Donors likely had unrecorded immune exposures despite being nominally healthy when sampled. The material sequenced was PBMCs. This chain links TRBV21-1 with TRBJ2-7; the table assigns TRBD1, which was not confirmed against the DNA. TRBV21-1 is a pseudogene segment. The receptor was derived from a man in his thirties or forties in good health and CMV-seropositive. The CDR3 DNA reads TGTGCCAGCAGCAAAGTTGGACAGTTCTACGAGCAGTACTTC. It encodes CASSKVGQFYEQYF.